The 21 T cell receptor beta chains presented below share a single source sample, sequenced in a study of shared clonotypes between healthy human individuals. Sequenced by immunoSEQ multiplex PCR; TCRdb stores in-frame clones only, minus some. The table shows roughly 640,000 clones, with approximately 97% occurring only once. What was sequenced was naive CD4+ T cells sorted from blood. Regarding subset: CD45RA+ positively selected. Receptors were obtained from a woman aged 30 to 39 in good health.

This sequence joins TRBV4-1 and TRBJ2-1, with D maybe TRBD2 (5 bases). The germline gives CDR1 MGHRA, CDR2 YSYEKL. V was clipped by 4 bases and J by 8 bases, with 21 bases between them. The CDR3 is made up of 16 amino acids. The CDR3: CASSRRGELDRHEQFF. CDR3 sequence (DNA): TGCGCCAGCAGCCGGCGAGGCGAACTAGATAGACATGAGCAGTTCTTC.

V gene TRBV7-2 combines with J gene TRBJ1-1, with D possibly TRBD1 on 6 matching bases. The V end was cut by 2 bases, the J end by 5 bases, with 15 bases between. The CDR3 consists of 15 residues. In germline, CDR1 is SGHTA, CDR2 FQGNSA. The CDR3 nucleotides are TGTGCCAGCAGCTTACCGGGGGGGCGAAGGACTGAAGCTTTCTTT. Amino acids: CASSLPGGRRTEAFF.

V usage is TRBV2 and J usage is TRBJ1-5; tentatively, D is TRBD1 (6 bases). V was clipped by 7 bases and J by 3 bases, with 13 bases between them. The CDR3 runs 14 residues. Per germline, CDR1 SNHLY and CDR2 FYNNEI. CDR3 sequence (DNA): TGTGCCAGCACCCCAGGGGCCCTCAATCAGCCCCAGCATTTT. As protein: CASTPGALNQPQHF.

This rearrangement joins TRBV2 to TRBJ2-1; possibly TRBD2 for D (6 bases). The CDR3 runs 14 residues. CDR1 is SNHLY, CDR2 FYNNEI, per germline. V was shortened by 5 bases and J by 6 bases, with 14 bases between the two germline ends. In nucleotides, the CDR3 is TGTGCCAGCAGTACCTTGACTAGTTCCAATGAGCAGTTCTTC. It codes for CASSTLTSSNEQFF.

V gene TRBV6-5 combines with J gene TRBJ2-1; a weak D match, TRBD2 (6 bases). V gave up 8 bases and J gave up 7 bases, with 21 bases separating them. Per germline, CDR1 MNHEY and CDR2 SVGAGI. The CDR3 length is 15 residues. The CDR3 is CASSSGEVLKNEQFF. The CDR3 bases are TGTGCCAGCTCCTCGGGGGAGGTTCTAAAGAATGAGCAGTTCTTC.

This chain joins TRBV27 and TRBJ1-5; D remains unclear. V was trimmed by 5 bases and J by 5 bases, leaving 13 bases between them. The germline V gene has CDR1 MNHEY and CDR2 SMNVEV (reference sequence). This CDR3 spans 14 amino acids. The CDR3 DNA sequence: TGTGCCAGCAGTCCCACGAGGAACGATCAGCCCCAGCATTTT. This sequence encodes CASSPTRNDQPQHF.

This chain uses TRBV7-9 with TRBJ2-7; TRBD1 matches at 12 bases. The CDR3 sequence is 15 residues long. In germline, CDR1 is SEHNR, CDR2 FQNEAQ (reference sequence). Unmatched junction bases numbered 5, after V lost 5 bases and J lost 3 bases. The CDR3 coding sequence is TGTGCCAGCAGCAGGGGACAGGGGGCCGGCTACGAGCAGTACTTC. Protein product: CASSRGQGAGYEQYF.

To note about this clone: The sample holds other DNA sequences that translate to the same CDR3. The CDR3 DNA sequence: TGCGCCAGCAGCTTGACCGGGACAGGGGGTGGGGAGCAGTACTTC. Translated, it gives CASSLTGTGGGEQYF. The chain has TRBV5-1 and TRBJ2-7, with 11 positions matching TRBD1. Germline V CDR1 and CDR2: SGHRS, YFSETQ. The CDR3 runs to 15 residues. V was pared by 1 base and J by 7 bases, with 7 bases of the junction left unmatched.

This sequence joins TRBV10-3 and TRBJ2-2; D is possibly TRBD2 (7 bases). The CDR3 covers 13 residues. Germline V lookup: CDR1 ENHRY, CDR2 SYGVKD. The V and J ends lost 9 bases and 2 bases respectively, with 10 bases between them. CDR3 DNA sequence: TGTGCCATAGCGGGACAAAACACCGGGGAGCTGTTTTTT. Translated: CAIAGQNTGELFF.

The CDR3 region is CASSLAAGISEAFF. CDR3 DNA sequence: TGTGCCAGCAGCTTAGCGGCAGGGATCTCTGAAGCTTTCTTT. The chain has TRBV7-6 and TRBJ1-1, with a tentative D call TRBD1 (5 bases). Germline V lookup: CDR1 SGHVS, CDR2 FNYEAQ. The CDR3 is 14 residues long. Deletions cut 0 bases from V and 6 bases from J, with 11 bases between.

The chain carries TRBV4-1 and TRBJ2-7; the match to TRBD2 covers 7 bases. This CDR3 comprises 16 residues. Germline V CDR1 and CDR2: MGHRA, YSYEKL. Trimming took 0 bases from V and 1 from J; bases not matched to a gene: 6. As DNA, the CDR3 is TGCGCCAGCAGCCAAGAGAGGGATAGCGGGTCCTACGAGCAGTACTTC. Its protein is CASSQERDSGSYEQYF.

The chain employs TRBV7-3 and TRBJ2-4, with TRBD1 as a possible D gene (5 bases). CDR3 length: 14 residues. Trimming cost V 2 bases and J 3 bases, with 8 bases left between them. Germline CDR1 SGHTA, CDR2 FQGTGA. CDR3 protein: CASSLGQGKNIQYF. DNA of the CDR3: TGTGCCAGCAGCTTAGGGCAGGGCAAAAACATTCAGTACTTC. Looking up the rest from reference TRBV7-3 and TRBJ2-4 gives the full variable domain: GAGVSQTPSNKVTEKGKYVELRCDPISGHTALYWYRQSLGQGPEFLIYFQGTGAADDSGLPNDRFFAVRPEGSVSTLKIQRTERGDSAVYLCASSLGQGKNIQYFGAGTRLSVL.

This chain connects TRBV25-1 to TRBJ2-7; 9 bases are a match to TRBD1. V lost 6 bases to trimming and J lost 2 bases; unmatched junction nucleotides: 8. Germline V gene data show CDR1 as MGHDK and CDR2 as SYGVNS. The length of the CDR3 is 15 residues. CDR3 sequence (DNA): TGTGCCAGCAGGGGGCCCGGGACAGGGACCTACGAGCAGTACTTC. Translation: CASRGPGTGTYEQYF.

The V and J genes are TRBV14 and TRBJ2-2, with D possibly TRBD1 on 5 matching bases. The CDR3 length is 16 residues. Germline CDR1 and CDR2: SGHDN and FVKESK. V was pared by 1 base and J by 6 bases, with 15 bases between. For the CDR3, the DNA is TGTGCCAGCAGCCAAGGTTATGGGGCGCTGGCCGGGGAGCTGTTTTTT. Translated: CASSQGYGALAGELFF.

V and J are TRBV4-1 and TRBJ1-4, with D possibly being TRBD1 (5 bases). Germline V gives CDR1 MGHRA, CDR2 YSYEKL. With 3 bases removed from V and 4 bases from J, the gap between germline ends came to 18 bases. The CDR3 is made up of 17 amino acids. The DNA for the CDR3 is TGCGCCAGCAGCCAGAGGCTCGGGACCCTGATTAATGAAAAACTGTTTTTT. It yields the protein CASSQRLGTLINEKLFF.

This clone is a singleton in its sample. The CDR3 spells CASSLYQRGMNTEAFF. The CDR3 nucleotides read TGTGCCAGCAGCTTGTATCAGAGGGGGATGAACACTGAAGCTTTCTTT. V is TRBV7-8 and J is TRBJ1-1; D is possibly TRBD1 (6 bases). The CDR3 extends over 16 amino acids. Germline-derived CDR1 and CDR2 are SGHVS and FQNEAQ. With 3 bases removed from V and 0 bases from J, the gap between germline ends came to 14 bases.

A single count supports this clone. This chain connects TRBV6-5 to TRBJ1-1; TRBD1 is a possible D gene (5 bases). The V gene lost 8 bases and the J gene lost 10 bases, with 20 bases spanning the gap. Germline CDR1 MNHEY, CDR2 SVGAGI. The CDR3 is 13 residues long. The CDR3 coding sequence is TGTGCCAGCTCTCTTTGGGGGGACGGCGTAGCTTTCTTT. The encoded protein is CASSLWGDGVAFF.

The genes are TRBV15 and TRBJ2-2; D not resolved. Germline lookup yields CDR1 LNHNV and CDR2 YYDKDF (reference sequence). The CDR3 loop spans 16 amino acids. Trimming stripped 4 bases from V and 2 bases from J, with 14 bases between. CDR3 nucleotides: TGTGCCACCAGCACCCTGGCGAGAGATAACACCGGGGAGCTGTTTTTT. Its translation is CATSTLARDNTGELFF. Full variable domain (rest looked up from reference TRBV15 and TRBJ2-2): DAMVIQNPRYQVTQFGKPVTLSCSQTLNHNVMYWYQQKSSQAPKLLFHYYDKDFNNEADTPDNFQSRRPNTSFCFLDIRSPGLGDTAMYLCATSTLARDNTGELFFGEGSRLTVL.

This clone was seen once. DNA for the CDR3: TGTGCCAGCAGCAACGAAGGTACCGAGCAGTACTTC. Protein sequence: CASSNEGTEQYF. V is TRBV25-1 and J is TRBJ2-7, with D unclear. V lost 6 bases and J 6 bases, leaving 12 bases between the germline ends. Germline V gene data show CDR1 as MGHDK and CDR2 as SYGVNS. CDR3 length: 12 amino acids.

In its sample, this clone was seen a few times. V and J are TRBV6-1 and TRBJ1-5; D not resolved. Germline CDR1 is MNHNS and CDR2 is SASEGT. CDR3 length equals 15 residues. The V gene lost 7 bases and the J gene lost 4 bases, with 17 bases spanning the gap. The CDR3 DNA follows: TGTGCCAGCAAGGTGGCAGGAACTTCTAATCAGCCCCAGCATTTT. Translated, it gives CASKVAGTSNQPQHF.

The chain uses TRBV30 and TRBJ2-1, with a possible D match to TRBD1 (6 bases). V was clipped by 3 bases and J by 4 bases, with 13 bases between them. This CDR3 comprises 14 residues. Germline CDR1 is GTSNPN and CDR2 is SVGIG (reference sequence). The CDR3 region is CAWRTGLGYNEQFF. DNA of the CDR3: TGTGCCTGGAGGACAGGTCTAGGGTACAATGAGCAGTTCTTC.